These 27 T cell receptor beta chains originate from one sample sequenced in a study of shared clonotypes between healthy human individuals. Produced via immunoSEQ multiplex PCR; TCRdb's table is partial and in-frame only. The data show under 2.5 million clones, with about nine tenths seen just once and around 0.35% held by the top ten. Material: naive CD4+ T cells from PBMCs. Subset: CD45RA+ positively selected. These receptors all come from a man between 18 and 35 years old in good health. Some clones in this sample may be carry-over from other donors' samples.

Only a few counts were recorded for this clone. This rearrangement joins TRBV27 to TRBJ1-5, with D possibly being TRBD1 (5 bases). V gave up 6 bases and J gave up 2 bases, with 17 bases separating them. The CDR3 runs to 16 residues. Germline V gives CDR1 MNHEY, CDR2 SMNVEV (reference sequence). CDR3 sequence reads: CASSPTAQGRNQPQHF. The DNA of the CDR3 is TGTGCCAGCAGCCCCACAGCTCAGGGCCGCAATCAGCCCCAGCATTTT.

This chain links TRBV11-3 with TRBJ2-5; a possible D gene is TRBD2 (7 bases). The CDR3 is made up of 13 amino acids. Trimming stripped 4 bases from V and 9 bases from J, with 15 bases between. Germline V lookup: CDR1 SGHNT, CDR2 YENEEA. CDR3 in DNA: TGTGCCAGCAGCTCAGAGTCGGGGGGCGCCCAGTACTTC. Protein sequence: CASSSESGGAQYF.

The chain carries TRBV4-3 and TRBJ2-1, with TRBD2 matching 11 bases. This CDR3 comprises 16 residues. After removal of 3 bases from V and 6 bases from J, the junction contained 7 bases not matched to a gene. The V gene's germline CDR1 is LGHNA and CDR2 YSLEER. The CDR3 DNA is TGCGCCAGCAGCCAGATAGCGGGAGGGCCCTCCAATGAGCAGTTCTTC. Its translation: CASSQIAGGPSNEQFF.

The CDR3 bases are TGTGCCAGCAGTTTAGCAGGACAGGGGATCTACGAGCAGTACTTC. It specifies CASSLAGQGIYEQYF. The chain is built from TRBV28 and TRBJ2-7; 9 positions match TRBD1. V was clipped by 2 bases and J by 3 bases; unmatched bases: 5. Germline assignment: CDR1 MDHEN and CDR2 SYDVKM. This CDR3 contains 15 residues.

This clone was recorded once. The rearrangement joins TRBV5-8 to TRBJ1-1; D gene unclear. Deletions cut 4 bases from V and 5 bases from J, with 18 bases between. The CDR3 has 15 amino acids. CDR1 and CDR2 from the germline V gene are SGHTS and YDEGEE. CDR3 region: CASSLTIGPATEAFF. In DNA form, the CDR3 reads TGTGCCAGCAGCCTTACTATTGGACCGGCGACTGAAGCTTTCTTT.

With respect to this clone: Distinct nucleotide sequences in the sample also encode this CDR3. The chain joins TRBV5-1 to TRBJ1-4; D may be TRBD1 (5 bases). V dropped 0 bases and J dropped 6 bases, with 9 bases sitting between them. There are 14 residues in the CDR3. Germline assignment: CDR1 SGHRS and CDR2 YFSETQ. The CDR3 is CASSLGGGDEKLFF. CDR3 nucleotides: TGCGCCAGCAGCTTGGGTGGGGGAGATGAAAAACTGTTTTTT.

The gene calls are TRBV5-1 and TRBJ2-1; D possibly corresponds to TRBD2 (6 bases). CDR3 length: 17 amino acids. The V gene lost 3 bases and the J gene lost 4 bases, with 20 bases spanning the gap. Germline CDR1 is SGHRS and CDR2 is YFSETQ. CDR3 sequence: CASSWGVGQGTYNEQFF. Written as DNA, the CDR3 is TGCGCCAGCAGCTGGGGGGTCGGACAAGGGACTTACAATGAGCAGTTCTTC. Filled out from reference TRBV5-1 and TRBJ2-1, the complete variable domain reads KAGVTQTPRYLIKTRGQQVTLSCSPISGHRSVSWYQQTPGQGLQFLFEYFSETQRNKGNFPGRFSGRQFSNSRSEMNVSTLELGDSALYLCASSWGVGQGTYNEQFFGPGTRLTVL.

As DNA, the CDR3 is TGTGCCAGTAGTATTAAGGGGCGCAATCAGCCCCAGCATTTT. This sequence encodes CASSIKGRNQPQHF. The chain combines TRBV19 with TRBJ1-5; a possible D gene is TRBD1 (5 bases). Trimming removed 3 bases from V and 2 bases from J, with 8 bases in between. CDR3 length: 14 amino acids. CDR1 and CDR2 (germline): LNHDA, SQIVND (reference sequence). The full variable domain, its missing parts supplied by reference TRBV19 and TRBJ1-5, is DGGITQSPKYLFRKEGQNVTLSCEQNLNHDAMYWYRQDPGQGLRLIYYSQIVNDFQKGDIAEGYSVSREKKESFPLTVTSAQKNPTAFYLCASSIKGRNQPQHFGDGTRLSIL.

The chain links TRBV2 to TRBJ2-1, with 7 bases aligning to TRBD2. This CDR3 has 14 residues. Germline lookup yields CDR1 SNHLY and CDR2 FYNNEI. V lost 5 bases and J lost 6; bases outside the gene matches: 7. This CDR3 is CASSPLAASNEQFF. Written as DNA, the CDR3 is TGTGCCAGCAGTCCGCTAGCGGCCTCCAATGAGCAGTTCTTC.

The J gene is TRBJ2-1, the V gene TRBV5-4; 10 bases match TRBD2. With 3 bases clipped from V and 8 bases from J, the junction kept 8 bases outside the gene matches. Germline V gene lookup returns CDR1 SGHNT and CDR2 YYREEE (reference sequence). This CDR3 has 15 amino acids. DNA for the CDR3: TGTGCCAGCAGCTCTGAGCGGGAGGGCCTCGATGAGCAGTTCTTC. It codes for CASSSEREGLDEQFF.

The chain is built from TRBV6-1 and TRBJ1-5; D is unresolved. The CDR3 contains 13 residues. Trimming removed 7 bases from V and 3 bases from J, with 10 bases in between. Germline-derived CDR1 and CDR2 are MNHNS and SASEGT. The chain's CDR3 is CASIRGINQPQHF. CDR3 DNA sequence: TGTGCCAGCATAAGAGGGATCAATCAGCCCCAGCATTTT.

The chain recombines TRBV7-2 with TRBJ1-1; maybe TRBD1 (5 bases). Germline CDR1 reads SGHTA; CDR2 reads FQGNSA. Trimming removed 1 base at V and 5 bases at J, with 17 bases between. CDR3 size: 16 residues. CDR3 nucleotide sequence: TGTGCCAGCAGCTTAGAGGTGGGAGGGGTCGGGACTGAAGCTTTCTTT. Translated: CASSLEVGGVGTEAFF. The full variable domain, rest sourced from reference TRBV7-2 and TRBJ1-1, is GAGVSQSPSNKVTEKGKDVELRCDPISGHTALYWYRQSLGQGLEFLIYFQGNSAPDKSGLPSDRFSAERTGGSVSTLTIQRTQQEDSAVYLCASSLEVGGVGTEAFFGQGTRLTVV.

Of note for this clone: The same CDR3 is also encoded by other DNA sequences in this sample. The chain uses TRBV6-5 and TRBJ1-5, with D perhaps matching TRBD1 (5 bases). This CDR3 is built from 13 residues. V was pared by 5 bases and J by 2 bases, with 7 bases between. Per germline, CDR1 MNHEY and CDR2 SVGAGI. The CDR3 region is CASSGTGNQPQHF. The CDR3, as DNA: TGTGCCAGCAGTGGGACGGGCAATCAGCCCCAGCATTTT.

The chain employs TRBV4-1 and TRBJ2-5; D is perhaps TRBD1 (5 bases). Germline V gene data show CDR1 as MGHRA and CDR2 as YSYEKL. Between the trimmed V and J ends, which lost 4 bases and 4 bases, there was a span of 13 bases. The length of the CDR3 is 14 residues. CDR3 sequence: CASSPQGHGETQYF. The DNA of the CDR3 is TGCGCCAGCAGCCCCCAGGGTCATGGAGAGACCCAGTACTTC.

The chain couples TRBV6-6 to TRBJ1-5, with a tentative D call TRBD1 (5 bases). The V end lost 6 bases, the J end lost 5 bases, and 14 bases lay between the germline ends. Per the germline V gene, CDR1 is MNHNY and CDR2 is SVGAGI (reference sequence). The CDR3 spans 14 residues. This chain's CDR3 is CASRPRGGDQPQHF. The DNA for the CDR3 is TGTGCCAGCAGACCCCGGGGCGGGGATCAGCCCCAGCATTTT.

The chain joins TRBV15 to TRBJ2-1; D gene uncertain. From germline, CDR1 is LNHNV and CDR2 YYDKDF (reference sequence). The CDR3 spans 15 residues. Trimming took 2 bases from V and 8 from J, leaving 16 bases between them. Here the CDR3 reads CATSRNSIAPDEQFF. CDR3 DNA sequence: TGTGCCACCAGCAGAAATAGTATCGCTCCGGATGAGCAGTTCTTC.

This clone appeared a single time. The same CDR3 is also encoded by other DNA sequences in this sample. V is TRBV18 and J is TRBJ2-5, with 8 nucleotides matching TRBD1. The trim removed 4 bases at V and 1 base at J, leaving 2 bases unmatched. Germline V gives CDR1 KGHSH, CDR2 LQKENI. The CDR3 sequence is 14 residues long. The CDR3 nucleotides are TGTGCCAGCTCACGGGGACAGGTCCAAGAGACCCAGTACTTC. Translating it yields CASSRGQVQETQYF.

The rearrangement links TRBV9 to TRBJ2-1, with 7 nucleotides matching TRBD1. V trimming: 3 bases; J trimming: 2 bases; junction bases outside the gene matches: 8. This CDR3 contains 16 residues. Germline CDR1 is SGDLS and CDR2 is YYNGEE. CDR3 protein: CASSARDRVTYNEQFF. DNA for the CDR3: TGTGCCAGCAGCGCTCGAGACAGGGTTACCTACAATGAGCAGTTCTTC.

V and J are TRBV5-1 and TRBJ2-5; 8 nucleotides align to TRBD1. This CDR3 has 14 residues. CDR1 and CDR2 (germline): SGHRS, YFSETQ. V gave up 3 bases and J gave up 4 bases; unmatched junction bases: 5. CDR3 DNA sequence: TGCGCCAGCAGCTATGTGACAGGGGCAGAGACCCAGTACTTC. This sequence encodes CASSYVTGAETQYF. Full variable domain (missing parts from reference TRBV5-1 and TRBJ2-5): KAGVTQTPRYLIKTRGQQVTLSCSPISGHRSVSWYQQTPGQGLQFLFEYFSETQRNKGNFPGRFSGRQFSNSRSEMNVSTLELGDSALYLCASSYVTGAETQYFGPGTRLLVL.

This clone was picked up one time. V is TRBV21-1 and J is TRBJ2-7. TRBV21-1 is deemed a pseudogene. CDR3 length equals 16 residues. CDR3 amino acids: CASSKHRQGAGGEQYF. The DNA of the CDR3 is TGTGCCAGCAGCAAACACCGGCAGGGGGCGGGAGGCGAGCAGTACTTC.

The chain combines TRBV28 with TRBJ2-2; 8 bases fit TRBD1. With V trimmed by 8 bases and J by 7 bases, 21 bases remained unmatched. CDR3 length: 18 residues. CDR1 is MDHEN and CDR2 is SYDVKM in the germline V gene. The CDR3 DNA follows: TGTGCCAGCTTCGGGCCTCTGGGGACAGGCCATGAGGGCGGGGAGCTGTTTTTT. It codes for CASFGPLGTGHEGGELFF.

The CDR3 DNA follows: TGTGCCAGCAGTTTATCTGGAGACCTATACGAGCAGTACTTC. Translated: CASSLSGDLYEQYF. The rearrangement links TRBV28 to TRBJ2-7; no clear D. Trimming removed 1 base from V and 4 bases from J, with 11 bases in between. The V gene's germline CDR1 is MDHEN and CDR2 SYDVKM. The CDR3 runs to 14 residues. Variable domain in full (rest from reference TRBV28 and TRBJ2-7): DVKVTQSSRYLVKRTGEKVFLECVQDMDHENMFWYRQDPGLGLRLIYFSYDVKMKEKGDIPEGYSVSREKKERFSLILESASTNQTSMYLCASSLSGDLYEQYFGPGTRLTVT.

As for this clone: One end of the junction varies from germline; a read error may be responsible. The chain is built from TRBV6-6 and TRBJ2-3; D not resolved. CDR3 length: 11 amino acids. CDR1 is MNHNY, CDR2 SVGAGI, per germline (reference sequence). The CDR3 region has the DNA TGTGCCAGCAGTTCCGGTCTGGCTTGCCTTTTT. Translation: CASSSGLACLF.

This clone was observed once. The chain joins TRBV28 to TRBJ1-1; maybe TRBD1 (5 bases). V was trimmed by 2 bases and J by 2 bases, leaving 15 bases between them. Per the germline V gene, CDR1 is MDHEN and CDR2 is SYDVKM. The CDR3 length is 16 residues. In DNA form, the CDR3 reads TGTGCCAGCAGTTTAGGGGGTCGGGGGACCAACACTGAAGCTTTCTTT. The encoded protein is CASSLGGRGTNTEAFF.

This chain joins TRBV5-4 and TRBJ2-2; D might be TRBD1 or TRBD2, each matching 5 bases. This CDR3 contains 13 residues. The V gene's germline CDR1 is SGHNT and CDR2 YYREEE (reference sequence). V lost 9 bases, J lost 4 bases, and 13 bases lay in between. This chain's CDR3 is CATGPGITGELFF. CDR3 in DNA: TGTGCCACGGGACCCGGGATCACCGGGGAGCTGTTTTTT.

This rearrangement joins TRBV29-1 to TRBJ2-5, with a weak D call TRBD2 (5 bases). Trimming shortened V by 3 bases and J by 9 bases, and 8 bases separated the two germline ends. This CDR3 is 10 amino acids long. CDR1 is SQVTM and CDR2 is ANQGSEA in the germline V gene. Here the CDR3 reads CSVDGEPQYF. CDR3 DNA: TGCAGCGTTGACGGGGAGCCCCAGTACTTC.

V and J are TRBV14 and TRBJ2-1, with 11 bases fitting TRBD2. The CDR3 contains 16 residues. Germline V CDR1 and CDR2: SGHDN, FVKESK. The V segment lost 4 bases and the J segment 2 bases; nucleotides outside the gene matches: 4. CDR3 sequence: CASSLLAGGPYNEQFF. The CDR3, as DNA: TGTGCCAGCAGCCTTCTAGCGGGAGGCCCCTACAATGAGCAGTTCTTC.